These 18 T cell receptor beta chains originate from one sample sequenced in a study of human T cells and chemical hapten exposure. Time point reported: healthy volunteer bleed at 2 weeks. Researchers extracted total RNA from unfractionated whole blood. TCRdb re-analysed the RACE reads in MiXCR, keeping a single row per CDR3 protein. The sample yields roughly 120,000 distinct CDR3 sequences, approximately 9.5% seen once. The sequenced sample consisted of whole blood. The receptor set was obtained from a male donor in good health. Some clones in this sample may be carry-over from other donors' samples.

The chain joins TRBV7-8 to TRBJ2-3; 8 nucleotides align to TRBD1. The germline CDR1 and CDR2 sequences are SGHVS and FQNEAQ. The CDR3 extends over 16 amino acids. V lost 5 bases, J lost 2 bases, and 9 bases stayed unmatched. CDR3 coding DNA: TGTGCCAGCAGCCTTCGCCGGGACAGGACCACAGATACGCAGTATTTT. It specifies CASSLRRDRTTDTQYF.

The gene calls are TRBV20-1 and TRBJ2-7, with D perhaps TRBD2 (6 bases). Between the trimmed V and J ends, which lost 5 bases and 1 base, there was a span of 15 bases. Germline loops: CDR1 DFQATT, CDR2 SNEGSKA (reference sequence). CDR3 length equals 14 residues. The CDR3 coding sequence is TGCAGTGCTGCCCGCGGGACTTATTCCTACGAGCAGTACTTC. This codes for CSAARGTYSYEQYF.

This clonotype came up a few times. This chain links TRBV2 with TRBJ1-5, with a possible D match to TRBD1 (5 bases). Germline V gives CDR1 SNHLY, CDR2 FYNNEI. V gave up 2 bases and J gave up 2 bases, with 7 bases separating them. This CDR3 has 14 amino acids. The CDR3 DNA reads TGTGCCAGCAGTGAACAGGGTGGCAATCAGCCCCAGCATTTT. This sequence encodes CASSEQGGNQPQHF.

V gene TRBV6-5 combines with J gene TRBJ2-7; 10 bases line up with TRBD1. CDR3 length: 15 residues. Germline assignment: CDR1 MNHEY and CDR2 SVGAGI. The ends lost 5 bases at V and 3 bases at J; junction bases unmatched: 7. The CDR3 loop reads CASSRDRGQDYEQYF. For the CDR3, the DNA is TGTGCCAGCAGTCGAGACAGGGGGCAGGACTACGAGCAGTACTTC.

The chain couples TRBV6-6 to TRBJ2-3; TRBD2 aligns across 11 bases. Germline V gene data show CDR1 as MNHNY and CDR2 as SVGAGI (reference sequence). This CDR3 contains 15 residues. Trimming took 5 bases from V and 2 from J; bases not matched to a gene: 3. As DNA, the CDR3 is TGTGCCAGCAGTCTAGCGGGGGGTTTCACAGATACGCAGTATTTT. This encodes CASSLAGGFTDTQYF.

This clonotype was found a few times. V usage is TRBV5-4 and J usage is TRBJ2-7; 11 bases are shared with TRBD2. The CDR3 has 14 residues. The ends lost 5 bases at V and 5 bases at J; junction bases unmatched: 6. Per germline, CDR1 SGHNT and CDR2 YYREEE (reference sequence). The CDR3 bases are TGTGCCAGCAGTCAACTAGCGGGAGATAACGAGCAGTACTTC. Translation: CASSQLAGDNEQYF.

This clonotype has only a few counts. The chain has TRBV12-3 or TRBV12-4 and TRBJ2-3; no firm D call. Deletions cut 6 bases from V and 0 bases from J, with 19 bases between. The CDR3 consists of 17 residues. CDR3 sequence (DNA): TGTGCCAGCAGCGGGCTAGGCTGGCCGTTTAGCACAGATACGCAGTATTTT. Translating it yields CASSGLGWPFSTDTQYF.

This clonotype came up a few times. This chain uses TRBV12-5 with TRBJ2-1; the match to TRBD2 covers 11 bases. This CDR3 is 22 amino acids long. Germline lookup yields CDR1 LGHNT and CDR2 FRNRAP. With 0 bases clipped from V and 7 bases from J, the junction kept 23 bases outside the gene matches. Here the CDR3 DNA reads TGTGCTAGTGGTTTGGTTTCTCTGGGGCTAGCGGGAGGCCCGCCCGGGAGGAATGAGCAGTTCTTC. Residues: CASGLVSLGLAGGPPGRNEQFF.

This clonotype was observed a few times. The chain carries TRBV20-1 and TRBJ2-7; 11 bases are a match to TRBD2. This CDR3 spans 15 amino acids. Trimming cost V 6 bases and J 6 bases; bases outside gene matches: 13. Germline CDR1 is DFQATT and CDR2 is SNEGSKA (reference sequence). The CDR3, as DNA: TGCAGTGCCCAGACTAGCGGGAAATTATGGGGCGAGCAGTACTTC. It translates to CSAQTSGKLWGEQYF.

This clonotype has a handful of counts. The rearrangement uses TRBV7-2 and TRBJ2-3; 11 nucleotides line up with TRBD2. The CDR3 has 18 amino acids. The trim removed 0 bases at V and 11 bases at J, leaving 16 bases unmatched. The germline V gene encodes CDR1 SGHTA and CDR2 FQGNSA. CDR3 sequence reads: CASSLAHSTSGASRGQYF. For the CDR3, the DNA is TGTGCCAGCAGCTTAGCCCACTCGACTAGCGGGGCCTCCCGGGGGCAGTATTTT.

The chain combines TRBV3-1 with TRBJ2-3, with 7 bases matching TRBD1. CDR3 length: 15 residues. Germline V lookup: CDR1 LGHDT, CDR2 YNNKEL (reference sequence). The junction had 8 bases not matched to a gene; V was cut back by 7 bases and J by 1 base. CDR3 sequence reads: CASTKGQRRTDTQYF. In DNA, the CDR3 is TGTGCCAGCACCAAGGGACAGAGACGCACAGATACGCAGTATTTT.

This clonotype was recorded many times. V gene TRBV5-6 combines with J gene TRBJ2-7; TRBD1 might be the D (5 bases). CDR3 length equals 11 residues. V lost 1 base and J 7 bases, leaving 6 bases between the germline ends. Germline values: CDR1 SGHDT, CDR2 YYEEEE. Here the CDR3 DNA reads TGTGCCAGCAGCTTGTCAGGGGAGCAGTACTTC. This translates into CASSLSGEQYF.

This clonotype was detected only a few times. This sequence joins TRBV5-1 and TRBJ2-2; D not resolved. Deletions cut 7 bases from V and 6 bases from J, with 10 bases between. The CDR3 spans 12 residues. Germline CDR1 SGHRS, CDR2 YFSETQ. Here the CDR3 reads CASGSPAGELFF. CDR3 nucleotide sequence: TGCGCCAGCGGGTCGCCGGCCGGGGAGCTGTTTTTT.

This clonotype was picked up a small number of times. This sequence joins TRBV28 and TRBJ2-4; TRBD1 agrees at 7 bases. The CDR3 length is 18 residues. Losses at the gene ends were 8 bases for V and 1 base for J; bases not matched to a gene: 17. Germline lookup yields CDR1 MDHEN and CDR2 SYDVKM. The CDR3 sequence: CASRPQTTGKGAKNIQYF. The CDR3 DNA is TGTGCCAGCCGCCCTCAAACGACAGGGAAAGGGGCCAAAAACATTCAGTACTTC.

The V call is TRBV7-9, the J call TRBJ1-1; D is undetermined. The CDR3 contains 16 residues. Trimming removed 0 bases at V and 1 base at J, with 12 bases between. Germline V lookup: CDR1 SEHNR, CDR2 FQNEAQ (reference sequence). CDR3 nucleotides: TGTGCCAGCAGCTTAGCTCTTCAGACAACGAACACTGAAGCTTTCTTT. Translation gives CASSLALQTTNTEAFF.

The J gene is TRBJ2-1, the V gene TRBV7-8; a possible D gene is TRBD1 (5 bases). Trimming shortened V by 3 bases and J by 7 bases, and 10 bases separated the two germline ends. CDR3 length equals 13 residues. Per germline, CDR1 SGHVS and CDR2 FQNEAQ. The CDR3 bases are TGTGCCAGCAGCTTTGGGGCTTTTAATGAGCAGTTCTTC. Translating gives CASSFGAFNEQFF.

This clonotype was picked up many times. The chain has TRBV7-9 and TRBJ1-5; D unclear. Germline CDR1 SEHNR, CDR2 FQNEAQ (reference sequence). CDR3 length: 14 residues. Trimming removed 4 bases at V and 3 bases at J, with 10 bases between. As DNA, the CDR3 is TGTGCCAGCAGCTGGGAGGGCCCCAATCAGCCCCAGCATTTT. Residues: CASSWEGPNQPQHF. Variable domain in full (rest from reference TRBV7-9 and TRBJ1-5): DTGVSQNPRHKITKRGQNVTFRCDPISEHNRLYWYRQTLGQGPEFLTYFQNEAQLEKSRLLSDRFSAERPKGSFSTLEIQRTEQGDSAMYLCASSWEGPNQPQHFGDGTRLSIL.

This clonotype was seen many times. In DNA, the CDR3 is TGTGCCAGCAGTCCCGGGACAAGCTTCACCTACGAGCAGTACTTC. Its protein is CASSPGTSFTYEQYF. This rearrangement joins TRBV6-2 or TRBV6-3 to TRBJ2-7; tentative D call: TRBD1 (6 bases). V shed 5 bases and J shed 2 bases, with 16 bases lying between them. Germline V gives CDR1 MNHEY, CDR2 SVGEGT. The CDR3 is 15 residues long.